Listed below are T cell receptor beta chains from one sample, sequenced in a study of T-cell memory formation after mild COVID-19. TCRdb independently ran MiXCR on the 5' RACE reads; one entry per CDR3 protein. The data show 45,000 or so distinct CDR3 sequences, around 6.1% seen once. Sequenced input: PBMCs or a T cell subset sorted from them (not recorded which). The source is an adult who had mild COVID-19 (a few samples of this study predate the infection). Cell type and time point are not known. CDR3s include the opening cysteine and the closing phenylalanine or tryptophan. D genes are given only for firm matches. Size values are once, few and many counts, or a class for expanded clones, and some rows have none.

size: many
J: TRBJ2-7
V: TRBV7-2
D: TRBD2
DNA: TGTGCCAGCCGTAAGGCTAGCGGCTACGAGCAGTACTTC
CDR3: CASRKASGYEQYF

size: many
J: TRBJ1-3
V: TRBV6-5
D: TRBD1
DNA: TGTGCCAGCAGTTACTCGACAGGGGACTACGGAAACACCATATATTTT
CDR3: CASSYSTGDYGNTIYF

size: few
J: TRBJ1-1
V: TRBV7-9
D: .
DNA: TGTGCCAGCAGCTTCGGTCAGGGAGACACTGAAGCTTTCTTT
CDR3: CASSFGQGDTEAFF

size: few
J: TRBJ1-1
V: TRBV6-5
D: .
DNA: TGTGCCAGCAGTTTTCGCGCCAGGGACAACACTGAAGCTTTCTTT
CDR3: CASSFRARDNTEAFF

size: many
J: TRBJ2-2
V: TRBV5-6
D: TRBD1
DNA: TGTGCCAGCAGCTTGGGGAACAGGGGCCCGGACACCGGGGAGCTGTTTTTT
CDR3: CASSLGNRGPDTGELFF

size: medium-sized
J: TRBJ1-1
V: TRBV12-3/TRBV12-4
D: TRBD1
DNA: TGTGCCAGCAGCCGGACAGGGATGAACACTGAAGCTTTCTTT
CDR3: CASSRTGMNTEAFF

size: few
J: TRBJ2-3
V: TRBV20-1
D: TRBD2
DNA: TGCAGTGCTAGAGGGGGACTAGCGGGGGGAAGGGGCACAGATACGCAGTATTTT
CDR3: CSARGGLAGGRGTDTQYF

size: few
J: TRBJ2-1
V: TRBV24-1
D: .
DNA: TGTGCCACCAGTGATTCTGCTGACGTAGCTGCCAATGAGCAGTTCTTC
CDR3: CATSDSADVAANEQFF

size: many
J: TRBJ2-5
V: TRBV25-1
D: .
DNA: TGTGCCAGCAGTGACATACAGGGCTCCGGGACCCAGTACTTC
CDR3: CASSDIQGSGTQYF

size: .
J: TRBJ1-1
V: TRBV19
D: .
DNA: TGTGCCACACAAGGGGGGGGACAATCCCTGAACACTGAAGCTTTCTTT
CDR3: CATQGGGQSLNTEAFF

size: .
J: TRBJ1-3
V: TRBV27
D: .
DNA: TGTGCCAGCAGTCCACGCCCACCATACTCTGGAAACACCATATATTTT
CDR3: CASSPRPPYSGNTIYF

size: few
J: TRBJ2-3
V: TRBV7-9
D: TRBD2
DNA: TGTGCCAGCAGCCTTGGACTAGCGGGAGGGGCAGATACGCAGTATTTT
CDR3: CASSLGLAGGADTQYF

size: many
J: TRBJ2-3
V: TRBV7-2
D: .
DNA: TGTGCCAGCAGCTTCTTCGTGGTGGGGATCACAGATACGCAGTATTTT
CDR3: CASSFFVVGITDTQYF

size: many
J: TRBJ2-5
V: TRBV5-1
D: .
DNA: TGCGCCAGCAGCTCAGGGTATGTGGAGACCCAGTACTTC
CDR3: CASSSGYVETQYF

size: .
J: TRBJ2-3
V: TRBV6-5
D: .
DNA: TGTGCCAGCAGTCCTCAGGGAGCGAGCACAGATACGCAGTATTTT
CDR3: CASSPQGASTDTQYF

size: few
J: TRBJ2-3
V: TRBV4-3
D: .
DNA: TGCGCCAGCAGCCTTGGACTGGCTAGCACAGATACGCAGTATTTT
CDR3: CASSLGLASTDTQYF

size: many
J: TRBJ2-7
V: TRBV4-1
D: TRBD1
DNA: TGCGCCAGCAGCCACAACCGGGACAGTTCCTACGAGCAGTACTTC
CDR3: CASSHNRDSSYEQYF

size: many
J: TRBJ2-7
V: TRBV5-6
D: .
DNA: TGTGCCAGCAGCTTGCGGTTAGCGGCGCTCTACGAGCAGTACTTC
CDR3: CASSLRLAALYEQYF

size: few
J: TRBJ2-1
V: TRBV4-3
D: TRBD2
DNA: TGCGCCAGCAGCCAAGATCTGAGGACTAGCGGGGCCAGCTCCTACAATGAGCAGTTCTTC
CDR3: CASSQDLRTSGASSYNEQFF

size: .
J: TRBJ1-2
V: TRBV24-1
D: TRBD1
DNA: TGTGCCACCAGTGACCGAACGCCGGGACAGCCTATCTATGGCTACACCTTC
CDR3: CATSDRTPGQPIYGYTF

size: many
J: TRBJ1-4
V: TRBV7-9
D: .
DNA: TGTGCCAGCAGCTTGGATATCCGGGATGAAAAACTGTTTTTT
CDR3: CASSLDIRDEKLFF

size: .
J: TRBJ2-3
V: TRBV20-1
D: .
DNA: TGCAGTGCTCCCACCCGAGGCAACAGATTCACAGATACGCAGTATTTT
CDR3: CSAPTRGNRFTDTQYF

size: many
J: TRBJ1-1
V: TRBV12-3/TRBV12-4
D: .
DNA: TGTGCCAGCACCGCGGCCGGGACAATAAAGGGTGAAGCTTTCTTT
CDR3: CASTAAGTIKGEAFF

size: many
J: TRBJ2-1
V: TRBV20-1
D: TRBD2
DNA: TGCAGTGCTAGGGGTAAGACTAGCGGGGAAGTTCAGTTCTTC
CDR3: CSARGKTSGEVQFF

size: .
J: TRBJ2-1
V: TRBV27
D: TRBD1
DNA: TGTGCCAGCAGTTTATCCGACAGGGCACCTCCATGGAATGAGCAGTTCTTC
CDR3: CASSLSDRAPPWNEQFF

size: many
J: TRBJ2-1
V: TRBV25-1
D: .
DNA: TGTGCCAGCAGCAGGGGCGGGTACAATGAGCAGTTCTTC
CDR3: CASSRGGYNEQFF

size: .
J: TRBJ2-1
V: TRBV20-1
D: TRBD2
DNA: TGCAGTGCTAGATTTGGGACTAGCGTTGGTGAGCAGTTCTTC
CDR3: CSARFGTSVGEQFF

size: many
J: TRBJ2-5
V: TRBV6-5
D: .
DNA: TGTGCCAGCAGTGACATGACAGGAGAGACCCAGTACTTC
CDR3: CASSDMTGETQYF

size: many
J: TRBJ2-3
V: TRBV24-1
D: TRBD1
DNA: TGTGCCACCAGTGATCCAGGGGGCACTAGCTCCACAGATACGCAGTATTTT
CDR3: CATSDPGGTSSTDTQYF

size: many
J: TRBJ2-7
V: TRBV12-3/TRBV12-4
D: TRBD1
DNA: TGTGCCAGCAGTTCAACAGGGGGCTCCTACGAGCAGTACTTC
CDR3: CASSSTGGSYEQYF

size: .
J: TRBJ1-2
V: TRBV27
D: TRBD1
DNA: TGTGCCAGCAGTTTGGGACAGGGGGCTGGTGGCTACACCTTC
CDR3: CASSLGQGAGGYTF

size: many
J: TRBJ2-7
V: TRBV5-1
D: TRBD1
DNA: TGCGCCAGCAAGGACAGGGAAGGTTTCTACGAGCAGTACTTC
CDR3: CASKDREGFYEQYF

size: few
J: TRBJ2-1
V: TRBV5-1
D: .
DNA: TGCGCCAGCAGCGCTGATGAGCAGTTCTTC
CDR3: CASSADEQFF

size: many
J: TRBJ2-1
V: TRBV20-1
D: .
DNA: TGCAGTGCTAGAGATCCAGTGGGGAATGAGCAGTTCTTC
CDR3: CSARDPVGNEQFF

size: many
J: TRBJ2-1
V: TRBV11-3
D: TRBD2
DNA: TGTGCCAGCAGTCCCTCCTGGACTAGCGGTAAGCAGTTCTTC
CDR3: CASSPSWTSGKQFF

size: many
J: TRBJ1-5
V: TRBV18
D: .
DNA: TGTGCCAGCTCACCAGAGAGGGCAGGAGGCAATCAGCCCCAGCATTTT
CDR3: CASSPERAGGNQPQHF

size: many
J: TRBJ2-3
V: TRBV20-1
D: .
DNA: TGCAGTGCTAGAGTCACGGGAGATGCAGATACGCAGTATTTT
CDR3: CSARVTGDADTQYF

size: many
J: TRBJ1-1
V: TRBV7-9
D: .
DNA: TGTGCCAGCAGCCCCCAAGGGGTCCCGAACACTGAAGCTTTCTTT
CDR3: CASSPQGVPNTEAFF

size: many
J: TRBJ2-1
V: TRBV5-6
D: .
DNA: TGTGCCAGCAGCTCCACTTGGGGGAATTCCTACAATGAGCAGTTCTTC
CDR3: CASSSTWGNSYNEQFF

size: few
J: TRBJ2-3
V: TRBV2
D: .
DNA: TGTGCCAGCAGTGTTGGGACTCAGTATTTT
CDR3: CASSVGTQYF

size: few
J: TRBJ1-1
V: TRBV12-3/TRBV12-4
D: .
DNA: TGTGCCAGCAGTGCCCCGGGGAGGGGGACTGAAGCTTTCTTT
CDR3: CASSAPGRGTEAFF

size: .
J: TRBJ2-7
V: TRBV6-5
D: .
DNA: TGTGCCAGCAGTTACATCCCGAACTCCTACGAGCAGTACTTC
CDR3: CASSYIPNSYEQYF

size: many
J: TRBJ2-3
V: TRBV7-9
D: TRBD1
DNA: TGTGCCAGCAGCCTAAGGGACAGCCCTAGCACAGATACGCAGTATTTT
CDR3: CASSLRDSPSTDTQYF